The 17 T cell receptor beta chains given below trace back to one sample, sequenced in a study of blood T cell repertoires in COVID-19. Libraries were prepared by immunoSEQ multiplex PCR; TCRdb keeps only in-frame clonotypes and omits some of them. Here the sample spans under 85,000 clones, over 75% being singletons. Sequencing was carried out using peripheral blood. These TCRs come from a human donor in a cohort sampled during active COVID-19.

J is TRBJ2-6 and V is TRBV18, with a weak D call TRBD1 (6 bases). V was trimmed by 5 bases and J by 0 bases, leaving 14 bases between them. Germline V lookup: CDR1 KGHSH, CDR2 LQKENI. This CDR3 region has 17 residues. The CDR3 protein is CASSDPGHLSGANVLTF. The CDR3 DNA is TGTGCCAGCTCAGACCCGGGACACCTCTCTGGGGCCAACGTCCTGACTTTC.

The genes are TRBV6-2 or TRBV6-3 and TRBJ1-4; 8 nucleotides line up with TRBD1. The CDR3 length is 18 residues. V was pared by 4 bases and J by 3 bases, with 13 bases of the junction left unmatched. Germline values: CDR1 MNHEY, CDR2 SVGEGT. The CDR3 is CASSFHRAGTGPNEKLFF. The CDR3 DNA reads TGTGCCAGCAGTTTCCACCGGGCCGGGACAGGCCCTAATGAAAAACTGTTTTTT.

CDR3 sequence reads: CASSDFRGTNYGYTF. DNA for the CDR3: TGCGCCAGCAGTGATTTTAGGGGGACTAACTATGGCTACACCTTC. This sequence joins TRBV4-1 and TRBJ1-2; weak D call: TRBD1 (6 bases). V gave up 6 bases and J gave up 0 bases, with 14 bases separating them. Per germline, CDR1 MGHRA and CDR2 YSYEKL. The CDR3 contains 15 residues.

This clone was seen once. The J gene is TRBJ2-7, the V gene TRBV11-2, with 8 bases lining up with TRBD2. CDR3 size: 15 residues. Germline CDR1 is SGHAT and CDR2 is FQNNGV. With 1 base clipped from V and 2 bases from J, the junction kept 4 bases outside the gene matches. The CDR3 reads CASSLVRGATYEQYF. The CDR3 DNA reads TGTGCCAGCAGCTTAGTGCGGGGGGCGACCTACGAGCAGTACTTC.

This clone was seen once. This rearrangement joins TRBV11-2 to TRBJ1-4; unclear D gene. CDR3 length: 12 amino acids. Germline assignment: CDR1 SGHAT and CDR2 FQNNGV. The V and J ends lost 4 bases and 6 bases respectively, with 6 bases between them. The CDR3 nucleotides read TGTGCCAGCAGCTCACAGCATGAAAAACTGTTTTTT. It encodes CASSSQHEKLFF.

The chain links TRBV12-3 or TRBV12-4 to TRBJ2-7; D ambiguous. The CDR3 has 13 residues. Trimming removed 2 bases at V and 3 bases at J, with 8 bases between. CDR3 DNA: TGTGCCAGCAGTTTATCCACTTTCTACGAGCAGTACTTC. It encodes CASSLSTFYEQYF.

This clone is a singleton in its sample. This chain connects TRBV27 to TRBJ2-3; no definite D call. V shed 5 bases and J shed 5 bases, with 17 bases lying between them. The germline V gene encodes CDR1 MNHEY and CDR2 SMNVEV (reference sequence). The CDR3 extends over 15 amino acids. The DNA of the CDR3 is TGTGCCAGCAGTCCCGGGTGGAGAGATAAAGATACGCAGTATTTT. Protein: CASSPGWRDKDTQYF.

The chain employs TRBV7-9 and TRBJ1-4; the match to TRBD1 covers 9 bases. Germline CDR1 and CDR2: SEHNR and FQNEAQ (reference sequence). After removal of 3 bases from V and 0 bases from J, the junction contained 2 bases not matched to a gene. The CDR3 loop spans 16 amino acids. The DNA of the CDR3 is TGTGCCAGCAGCTTCGGGACAGGGCCAACTAATGAAAAACTGTTTTTT. Amino acids: CASSFGTGPTNEKLFF.

The genes are TRBV7-6 and TRBJ2-3, with D perhaps matching TRBD2 (6 bases). The germline V gene encodes CDR1 SGHVS and CDR2 FNYEAQ. V was trimmed by 1 base and J by 2 bases, leaving 7 bases between them. The CDR3 has 14 residues. The chain's CDR3 is CASSLVGLTDTQYF. The CDR3 nucleotides are TGTGCCAGCAGCTTAGTGGGACTCACAGATACGCAGTATTTT.

The chain carries TRBV18 and TRBJ2-7, with D maybe TRBD1 (6 bases). Trimming stripped 6 bases from V and 3 bases from J, with 18 bases between. This CDR3 comprises 15 residues. CDR1 KGHSH and CDR2 LQKENI come from the germline V gene. Here the CDR3 DNA reads TGTGCCAGCTCCCCTGAGGTGGGGGCGGGCTACGAGCAGTACTTC. This gives the protein CASSPEVGAGYEQYF.

This chain uses TRBV7-2 with TRBJ2-4; D gene ambiguous. There are 14 residues in the CDR3. Germline V gives CDR1 SGHTA, CDR2 FQGNSA. Deletions cut 5 bases from V and 0 bases from J, with 8 bases between. CDR3 coding DNA: TGTGCCAGCAGCCCCGGTTTAGCCAAAAACATTCAGTACTTC. Translation: CASSPGLAKNIQYF.

The chain links TRBV3-1 (or the pseudogene TRBV3-2) to TRBJ1-3; 11 positions match TRBD1. Germline CDR1 reads LGHDT; CDR2 reads YNNKEL (reference sequence). V shed 6 bases and J 2 bases; nucleotides not matched to a gene: 6. The CDR3 sequence is 16 residues long. The DNA for the CDR3 is TGTGCCAGCAGTTCCGGACAGGGGGCGCCTGGAAACACCATATATTTT. Protein sequence: CASSSGQGAPGNTIYF.

The chain has TRBV2 and TRBJ1-1; TRBD1 aligns across 8 bases. Germline V gene lookup returns CDR1 SNHLY and CDR2 FYNNEI. CDR3 length equals 14 residues. V trimming: 4 bases; J trimming: 5 bases; junction bases outside the gene matches: 6. The CDR3 DNA reads as TGTGCCAGCAGTGCGACAGGGGTGGGGACTGAAGCTTTCTTT. The encoded protein is CASSATGVGTEAFF.

The chain employs TRBV28 and TRBJ2-2, with 9 bases matching TRBD1. Germline V gene sequence: CDR1 MDHEN, CDR2 SYDVKM. The CDR3 is made up of 16 amino acids. The V and J ends lost 6 bases and 7 bases, in that order; junction bases with no gene match: 12. The CDR3 protein is CASSPAGTGIDGELFF. The DNA of the CDR3 is TGTGCCAGCAGCCCCGCGGGGACAGGGATAGACGGGGAGCTGTTTTTT.

This clone was found once. The gene calls are TRBV5-6 and TRBJ2-3; TRBD1 is a possible D gene (7 bases). Germline values: CDR1 SGHDT, CDR2 YYEEEE. The CDR3 sequence is 18 residues long. V lost 0 bases, J lost 1 base, and 18 bases lay in between. This chain's CDR3 is CASSLGPRGQGGTDTQYF. The CDR3 bases are TGTGCCAGCAGCTTGGGTCCGCGGGGCCAGGGGGGCACAGATACGCAGTATTTT.

V and J are TRBV9 and TRBJ1-2; a possible D gene is TRBD1 (6 bases). Trimming removed 4 bases at V and 5 bases at J, with 12 bases between. The CDR3 length is 13 residues. Germline V gene data show CDR1 as SGDLS and CDR2 as YYNGEE. CDR3 nucleotide sequence: TGTGCCAGCAGCCCCGGGACACGGTATGGCTACACCTTC. Translated, it gives CASSPGTRYGYTF.

The gene calls are TRBV30 and TRBJ1-6, with TRBD1 matching 7 bases. Germline-derived CDR1 and CDR2 are GTSNPN and SVGIG (reference sequence). The CDR3 has 13 amino acids. V gave up 1 base and J gave up 6 bases; unmatched junction bases: 0. DNA of the CDR3: TGTGCCTGGAGTGGACAGGGTAATTCACCCCTCCACTTT. Translating gives CAWSGQGNSPLHF.